This TCR beta chain was observed in a study of glioma-infiltrating T cells. Study-wide points: Very few CDR3 sequences were shared between tissue and blood.

The iRepertoire nested amplicon-rescue multiplex PCR amplified TCR alpha and beta CDR3s from RNA. TCRdb recomputed calls from the multiplex PCR reads with MiXCR, one row per CDR3 protein. Found here are over 100,000 distinct CDR3 sequences, about 25% of them singletons; the top ten hold about a third. Trimming cost V 0 bases and J 7 bases, with 15 bases left between them. Germline CDR1 is DFQATT and CDR2 is SNEGSKA (reference sequence). CDR3 length: 15 amino acids. This clonotype was observed at least ten times. What it binds is not known. The clonotype comes from a human donor with low-grade glioma or glioblastoma, undergoing nonglioma brain surgery, or in good health (not recorded which). This chain links TRBV20-1 with TRBJ1-4; D might be TRBD1 (5 bases). Sequencing input: glioma tissue, nonneoplastic brain tissue, or PBMCs (not recorded which). The CDR3 DNA sequence: TGCAGTGCTAGAGATCGCGGGGCATGGGGTGAAAAACTGTTTTTT. It encodes CSARDRGAWGEKLFF.